Following are 25 T cell receptor beta chains from one sample sequenced in a study of T cells in Graves' hyperthyroidism and ophthalmopathy (dated by TCRdb to between 2018 and 2021). Library preparation used multiplex PCR. Reads for this sample came from an Illumina HiSeq 2000. Amplification of TCR beta CDR3 regions was carried out from RNA transcripts. For the first round of RT-PCR on the TCR CDR3, the HTBI primer set was used together with the Qiagen OneStep RT-PCR kit. The public sequencing data were trimmed at Q25 with fastp and processed into clonotypes with MiXCR by TCRdb, which kept only in-frame beta chains. Under each unique CDR3 protein, matching rows form one entry showing the most common genes and DNA. For this sample there are around 600,000 distinct CDR3 sequences; approximately 14% appear just once. The ten largest account for approximately 7.4% of the sample. The material sequenced was blood. The receptors were gathered from a woman in her 30s with Graves' hyperthyroidism.

The J gene is TRBJ2-4, the V gene TRBV14; 8 nucleotides match TRBD1. With V trimmed by 4 bases and J by 9 bases, 5 bases remained unmatched. Germline CDR1 reads SGHDN; CDR2 reads FVKESK. CDR3 length: 13 amino acids. The CDR3: CASSPGGGGIQYF. DNA of the CDR3: TGTGCCAGCAGCCCAGGGGGCGGCGGCATTCAGTACTTC.

V usage is TRBV9 and J usage is TRBJ2-3; 10 bases fit TRBD2. V shed 1 base, J shed 7 bases, and the junction held 9 bases outside the gene matches. Germline V lookup: CDR1 SGDLS, CDR2 YYNGEE. The CDR3 is made up of 16 amino acids. CDR3 sequence (DNA): TGTGCCAGCAGCGTAAGGACTAGCGGTTTTGTGAATACGCAGTATTTT. As protein: CASSVRTSGFVNTQYF.

In this sample, this clonotype turned up many times. CDR3 in amino acids: CASSLKTGGTDTQYF. CDR3 nucleotides: TGCGCCAGCAGCTTAAAGACAGGGGGTACAGATACGCAGTATTTT. J is TRBJ2-3 and V is TRBV5-1, with 9 bases that match TRBD1. From germline, CDR1 is SGHRS and CDR2 YFSETQ. Germline trimming cut 2 bases from V and 3 bases from J; bases unmatched to any gene: 4. CDR3 length equals 15 residues. Based on the CDR3 plus reference TRBV5-1 and TRBJ2-3, the full variable domain is KAGVTQTPRYLIKTRGQQVTLSCSPISGHRSVSWYQQTPGQGLQFLFEYFSETQRNKGNFPGRFSGRQFSNSRSEMNVSTLELGDSALYLCASSLKTGGTDTQYFGPGTRLTVL.

This clonotype was counted ten times or more. The J gene is TRBJ1-2, the V gene TRBV10-3; no definite D call. Trimming removed 6 bases from V and 4 bases from J, with 12 bases in between. The CDR3 is 13 amino acids. Germline CDR1 is ENHRY and CDR2 is SYGVKD. The CDR3 DNA sequence: TGTGCCATCAGGGATATGGCTGGCTATGGCTACACCTTC. Amino acids: CAIRDMAGYGYTF.

This clonotype was found a few times. The genes are TRBV5-5 and TRBJ2-1, with 7 bases fitting TRBD1. The J segment lost 3 bases and the V segment lost 1 base, leaving 4 bases of the junction unmatched. This CDR3 is 15 amino acids long. Germline V CDR1 and CDR2: SGHKS, YYEKEE (reference sequence). CDR3 DNA sequence: TGTGCCAGCAGCTTGTTAGGGGGCCACTACAATGAGCAGTTCTTC. This sequence encodes CASSLLGGHYNEQFF. Filled out from reference TRBV5-5 and TRBJ2-1, the complete variable domain reads DAGVTQSPTHLIKTRGQQVTLRCSPISGHKSVSWYQQVLGQGPQFIFQYYEKEERGRGNFPDRFSARQFPNYSSELNVNALLLGDSALYLCASSLLGGHYNEQFFGPGTRLTVL.

This clonotype was seen ten or more times. The chain uses TRBV12-3 or TRBV12-4 and TRBJ2-1, with D possibly matching TRBD2 (7 bases). V shed 6 bases and J shed 10 bases, with 25 bases lying between them. This CDR3 is 16 amino acids long. CDR3 region: CASSSEEAGNTGEQFF. CDR3 nucleotides: TGTGCCAGCAGCTCCGAAGAAGCGGGGAACACAGGGGAGCAGTTCTTC.

The sample holds a few counts of this clonotype. The chain couples TRBV6-1 to TRBJ2-3; D is undetermined. Trimming pared 6 bases from V and 2 bases from J, leaving 15 bases between. Per germline, CDR1 MNHNS and CDR2 SASEGT. This CDR3 is built from 15 residues. Here the CDR3 reads CASSRASLPTDTQYF. In nucleotides, the CDR3 is TGTGCCAGCAGCCGCGCCTCCCTCCCCACAGATACGCAGTATTTT.

Comments on this clonotype: Since a much larger clone is just one base distant, this may be a read error. This CDR3 is CTSSLAPSTGGETQYF. CDR3 nucleotides: TGTACCAGCAGCTTAGCGCCGTCGACAGGCGGAGAGACCCAGTACTTC. The chain uses TRBV7-2 and TRBJ2-5, with D perhaps matching TRBD1 (6 bases). CDR1 is SGHTA, CDR2 FQGNSA, per germline. Trimming removed 0 bases at V and 4 bases at J, with 15 bases between. The CDR3 is made up of 16 amino acids.

There are many counts of this clonotype. The chain employs TRBV12-3 or TRBV12-4 and TRBJ2-1; the match to TRBD2 covers 7 bases. This CDR3 comprises 15 residues. Germline trimming cut 4 bases from V and 6 bases from J; bases unmatched to any gene: 9. The CDR3 sequence is CASSSTGLRINEQFF. Written as DNA, the CDR3 is TGTGCCAGCAGTTCCACGGGACTACGTATCAATGAGCAGTTCTTC.

This clonotype was detected many times. The chain couples TRBV4-1 to TRBJ2-1; possibly TRBD1 or TRBD2 for D (5 bases each). Looked up from germline, CDR1 is MGHRA and CDR2 is YSYEKL. CDR3 length: 14 amino acids. The V end was cut by 3 bases, the J end by 13 bases, with 19 bases between. CDR3 nucleotides: TGCGCCAGCAGCCACGTACAGGACCGAGCGGCCCAGTTCTTC. It yields the protein CASSHVQDRAAQFF.

This clonotype was observed many times. V is TRBV7-9 and J is TRBJ2-1; possible D gene TRBD2, 6 bases. The germline V and J ends were trimmed by 0 bases and 6 bases, with 15 bases remaining between them. The CDR3 spans 16 residues. Germline V gives CDR1 SEHNR, CDR2 FQNEAQ (reference sequence). CDR3 nucleotides: TGTGCCAGCAGCTTAGCACTCGGGGGTAGGGGCAATGAGCAGTTCTTC. Its protein is CASSLALGGRGNEQFF.

The sample holds a few counts of this clonotype. The CDR3 is CASVPGQGIYEQYF. In nucleotides, the CDR3 is TGTGCCAGCGTCCCGGGACAGGGGATCTACGAGCAGTACTTC. This sequence joins TRBV28 and TRBJ2-7; 10 bases are shared with TRBD1. V dropped 8 bases and J dropped 3; count of bases not matched to a gene: 7. Germline lookup yields CDR1 MDHEN and CDR2 SYDVKM. The CDR3 spans 14 residues. The full variable domain, rest sourced from reference TRBV28 and TRBJ2-7, is DVKVTQSSRYLVKRTGEKVFLECVQDMDHENMFWYRQDPGLGLRLIYFSYDVKMKEKGDIPEGYSVSREKKERFSLILESASTNQTSMYLCASVPGQGIYEQYFGPGTRLTVT.

In this sample, this clonotype turned up many times. The chain links TRBV12-3 or TRBV12-4 to TRBJ2-2, with 16 nucleotides matching TRBD2. CDR3 length: 16 amino acids. V gave up 3 bases and J gave up 6 bases; unmatched junction bases: 1. CDR3 DNA: TGTGCCAGCAGTTTCGGGACTAGCGGGAGGGCCGGGGAGCTGTTTTTT. Translated, it gives CASSFGTSGRAGELFF.

This clonotype was detected ten times or more. The J gene is TRBJ2-7, the V gene TRBV7-9; D unresolved. CDR1 SEHNR and CDR2 FQNEAQ come from the germline V gene (reference sequence). The V gene lost 1 base and the J gene lost 8 bases, with 12 bases spanning the gap. CDR3 size: 13 residues. CDR3 in amino acids: CASSLGPVGKQYF. CDR3 coding DNA: TGTGCCAGCAGCTTAGGGCCAGTTGGAAAGCAGTACTTC.

The chain has TRBV20-1 and TRBJ2-3; 12 nucleotides match TRBD1. Trimming cost V 6 bases and J 7 bases; bases outside gene matches: 5. Germline V gene lookup returns CDR1 DFQATT and CDR2 SNEGSKA (reference sequence). The CDR3 spans 13 residues. The CDR3 DNA reads as TGCAGTGCACCGGGACAGGGGGCTTATACGCAGTATTTT. The encoded protein is CSAPGQGAYTQYF.

This clonotype was detected ten times or more. The chain uses TRBV29-1 and TRBJ2-3; 8 bases map to TRBD1. The CDR3 consists of 14 residues. The germline CDR1 and CDR2 sequences are SQVTM and ANQGSEA. V was pared by 3 bases and J by 0 bases, with 2 bases of the junction left unmatched. The CDR3 reads CSVDHRGSTDTQYF. In nucleotides, the CDR3 is TGCAGCGTTGATCACAGGGGGAGCACAGATACGCAGTATTTT.

Worth noting for this clonotype: Germline is not matched at one junction end, which may reflect a read error. The V and J genes are TRBV2 and TRBJ1-2, with a possible D match to TRBD1 (5 bases). Germline-derived CDR1 and CDR2 are SNHLY and FYNNEI. This CDR3 has 15 amino acids. The CDR3 protein is CASSHRDPNCYGYTF. CDR3 bases: TGCGCCAGCAGCCACCGGGACCCAAACTGCTATGGCTACACCTTC.

V usage is TRBV7-9 and J usage is TRBJ2-3; D tentatively fits TRBD1 or TRBD2 (6 bases each). The CDR3 extends over 14 amino acids. Germline V gives CDR1 SEHNR, CDR2 FQNEAQ (reference sequence). Trimming left V 7 bases short and J 2 bases short, with 13 bases between. In DNA form, the CDR3 reads TGTGCCAGCATGCCTAGGGGGGTCACAGATACGCAGTATTTT. Its translation: CASMPRGVTDTQYF.

This clonotype showed up just a few times. The J gene is TRBJ2-5, the V gene TRBV18, with 9 bases matching TRBD2. The CDR3 runs 15 residues. CDR1 and CDR2 from the germline V gene are KGHSH and LQKENI. V was pared by 5 bases and J by 4 bases, with 8 bases of the junction left unmatched. CDR3 in amino acids: CASSKREEGTETQYF. Here the CDR3 DNA reads TGTGCCAGCTCAAAGCGGGAGGAGGGAACAGAGACCCAGTACTTC.

This clonotype was seen at least ten times. The rearrangement joins TRBV30 to TRBJ2-1, with D tentatively TRBD1 or TRBD2 (5 bases each). The CDR3 is made up of 15 amino acids. CDR1 and CDR2 from the germline V gene are GTSNPN and SVGIG (reference sequence). The ends were cut back, 4 bases at V and 0 bases at J, with 13 bases in the middle. The CDR3 sequence is CAWTRGTGSYNEQFF. Written as DNA, the CDR3 is TGTGCCTGGACCCGTGGGACGGGCTCCTACAATGAGCAGTTCTTC.

The chain combines TRBV7-2 with TRBJ2-1; 9 positions match TRBD2. The CDR3 consists of 14 residues. Germline CDR1 and CDR2: SGHTA and FQGNSA. V was pared by 6 bases and J by 9 bases, with 9 bases of the junction left unmatched. The CDR3 protein is CASREGGRDGEQFF. The CDR3 region has the DNA TGTGCCAGCAGGGAGGGCGGGAGGGATGGTGAGCAGTTCTTC.

This clonotype was seen at least ten times. This chain joins TRBV12-3 or TRBV12-4 and TRBJ2-1; 9 bases map to TRBD2. This CDR3 has 15 amino acids. With 7 bases clipped from V and 5 bases from J, the junction kept 9 bases outside the gene matches. Here the CDR3 reads CASTSVSGRHNEQFF. In DNA, the CDR3 is TGTGCCAGCACCTCTGTAAGCGGGAGGCACAATGAGCAGTTCTTC.

V is TRBV6-1 and J is TRBJ1-1, with a weak D call TRBD1 (5 bases). CDR3 size: 12 residues. V lost 3 bases and J 8 bases, leaving 10 bases between the germline ends. Germline lookup yields CDR1 MNHNS and CDR2 SASEGT. CDR3 nucleotide sequence: TGTGCCAGCAGTGACGGGGCTTTGGAAGCTTTCTTT. This codes for CASSDGALEAFF.

This clonotype occurred a few times. This CDR3 is CASSMGSRGTEAFF. The CDR3, as DNA: TGTGCCAGTAGTATGGGCAGCCGGGGAACTGAAGCTTTCTTT. This rearrangement joins TRBV19 to TRBJ1-1; D not certain. V gave up 3 bases and J gave up 5 bases, with 13 bases separating them. The CDR3 contains 14 residues. Germline assignment: CDR1 LNHDA and CDR2 SQIVND (reference sequence).

Ten or more counts support this clonotype. CDR3 in amino acids: CASSSGDSVTGELFF. The DNA of the CDR3 is TGTGCCAGCAGTAGTGGGGATTCCGTAACCGGGGAGCTGTTTTTT. The gene calls are TRBV28 and TRBJ2-2; D is ambiguous. This CDR3 has 15 amino acids. Germline V lookup: CDR1 MDHEN, CDR2 SYDVKM. Trimming pared 5 bases from V and 5 bases from J, leaving 15 bases between.